This T cell receptor (beta chain) was documented in a study of cytomegalovirus exposure and HLA in healthy donors. Study outcomes and limitations: Researchers catalogued about 160 TCR beta chains as cytomegalovirus-associated. About 87% or about 30% of the time was how often most TCR beta V segments were productive, according to an earlier analysis.

The PCR used 60 Vbeta and 13 Jbeta primers. The protocol was immunoSEQ multiplex PCR, while the TCRdb copy is restricted to in-frame clones and leaves out a portion. The table has around 200,000 clones, around 85% seen once. In germline, CDR1 is SGHNT, CDR2 YYREEE (reference sequence). V lost 3 bases to trimming and J lost 1 base, with 17 bases between them. This CDR3 contains 17 residues. Comments on this clone: Antigen: not known.

The chain carries TRBV5-4 and TRBJ1-3, with D unresolved. The receptor was isolated from a man aged 50 to 60 in good health and CMV-seronegative. The source material was PBMCs. CDR3 sequence (DNA): TGTGCCAGCAGCTCGTTTCCCTACGGTGTTTCTGGAAACACCATATATTTT. Translation: CASSSFPYGVSGNTIYF.